This T cell receptor beta chain was recorded in a study of blood T cell repertoires in COVID-19 (dated by TCRdb to 2018 to 2020). For context, the study as a whole: The collaborator samples originated in the United States, Italy and Spain and spanned the acute and convalescent phases of COVID-19. The prospective study material was composed of cDNA or gDNA derived from T cells, B-cell-depleted T cells, or PBMCs. Deeply sampled blood TCRbeta repertoires from subjects exposed to, actively infected with, or recovered from COVID-19 were included in the dataset. The repertoires were made available in a free public database intended to serve as a resource for research on the immune response to SARS-CoV-2. The samples were drawn from the first 160 participants of the ongoing ImmuneRACE study and from roughly 1,300 subjects provided by 6 global collaborators. Sample metadata almost always included a de-identified subject ID, COVID-19 status, age in years and sex. HLA class I and class II types, where available, came from metadata supplied by the sample provider rather than from assay-based typing. What the authors observed across the whole study: How much clinical and demographic metadata was included differed by source and by participant, and the metadata was provided uncurated.

Collaborating institutions collected whole blood in K2EDTA tubes following their own protocols. For TCRbeta analysis, collaborators shipped samples as frozen whole blood, isolated PBMCs, or DNA extracted from either of those sample types. TCRbeta CDR3 regions were amplified from genomic DNA using the immunoSEQ Assay, a bias-controlled multiplex PCR. The paper's data handling went like this. The number of nucleated cells in each sample was estimated from the amplification of reference gene primers within the assay. Sequence reads were collapsed and filtered to measure the absolute abundance of every unique TCRbeta CDR3 rearrangement. For each sample, productive Simpson clonality was calculated as the square root of Simpson's diversity index over productive rearrangements. Not all clones reach the TCRdb copy of this immuneACCESS table, which keeps in-frame sequences only. Checked studies attribute under half of the gap to unresolved V genes and leave the rest unexplained. V and J calls and clone size are copied from that table; D and trimming were computed from the DNA. The sample records about 80,000 clones, around 80% of which are singletons. Of the sample, 21% is held by the ten largest clones.

Per the germline V gene, SGHRS is the CDR1 and YFSETQ is the CDR2. The V end gives up 4 bases and the J end 7 bases, leaving 9 bases in the junction not matched to a gene. Measured from the cysteine to the phenylalanine, the CDR3 is 15 residues long. The kept DNA is CDR3 alone, 45 bases in frame from the first base. This clone was seen a handful of times. The clone's antigen remains unknown. Qualities for individual bases were not recorded, and no much larger clone is one base off. Rearrangement joined TRBV5-1 to TRBJ1-5, and 9 junction bases match TRBD1. The TCR comes from a human donor in a cohort sampled during active COVID-19. The sequencing sample was made of peripheral blood. CDR3 sequence: CASSAGTGLIQPQHF. The DNA sequence reads TGCGCCAGCAGCGCCGGGACAGGGTTAATACAGCCCCAGCATTTT.